The 22 T cell receptor beta chains below come from one sample, sequenced in a study of ipilimumab plus nivolumab after autologous stem cell transplantation. Using immunoSEQ multiplex PCR, the repertoire was profiled, and TCRdb retains in-frame clones only, with some absent. Of fewer than 95,000 clones listed, nearly 85% are singletons. The sample consisted of PBMCs, taken in a trial of ipilimumab plus nivolumab as post-transplant consolidation. The receptors derive from a male donor with diffuse large B-cell lymphoma.

The chain combines TRBV6-6 with TRBJ2-7; D possibly corresponds to TRBD2 (5 bases). The CDR3 totals 13 residues. CDR1 MNHNY and CDR2 SVGAGI come from the germline V gene (reference sequence). V gave up 2 bases and J gave up 7 bases, with 12 bases separating them. CDR3 bases: TGTGCCAGCAGTTACCGCCGGGGAAATGAGCAGTACTTC. Its protein product is CASSYRRGNEQYF.

This clone was found a few times. The genes are TRBV7-8 and TRBJ1-2; D not resolved. Trimming took 0 bases from V and 4 from J, leaving 15 bases between them. This CDR3 contains 16 residues. The germline V gene has CDR1 SGHVS and CDR2 FQNEAQ. CDR3: CASSLAVSRTVYGYTF. The CDR3 DNA reads as TGTGCCAGCAGCTTAGCGGTGAGCCGGACGGTCTATGGCTACACCTTC.

This chain uses TRBV7-9 with TRBJ2-2; no firm D call. The CDR3 is made up of 14 amino acids. Germline V gene sequence: CDR1 SEHNR, CDR2 FQNEAQ (reference sequence). The V end was cut by 5 bases, the J end by 2 bases, with 9 bases between. CDR3 sequence: CASSAHSNTGELFF. CDR3 coding DNA: TGTGCCAGCAGCGCCCACAGTAACACCGGGGAGCTGTTTTTT.

The chain employs TRBV4-3 and TRBJ2-2; 10 bases line up with TRBD1. V lost 3 bases and J lost 3; bases outside the gene matches: 10. Germline assignment: CDR1 LGHNA and CDR2 YSLEER. The CDR3 totals 18 residues. The CDR3 protein is CASSHRTSGTGDTGELFF. The CDR3 DNA reads TGCGCCAGCAGCCATAGAACCTCCGGGACAGGGGACACCGGGGAGCTGTTTTTT.

The chain recombines TRBV7-9 with TRBJ2-3; D is uncertain. Germline CDR1 and CDR2: SEHNR and FQNEAQ (reference sequence). The CDR3 is 13 residues long. V lost 2 bases and J 5 bases, leaving 8 bases between the germline ends. This CDR3 reads CASSLTEGDTQYF. In DNA, the CDR3 is TGTGCCAGCAGCTTAACGGAAGGAGATACGCAGTATTTT.

The chain combines TRBV6-1 with TRBJ2-3; D may be TRBD2 (6 bases). The V end lost 1 base, the J end lost 0 bases, and 8 bases lay between the germline ends. The CDR3 runs to 15 residues. Germline V gives CDR1 MNHNS, CDR2 SASEGT. The CDR3 bases are TGTGCCAGCAGTGAAGGGGGGGTTAGCACAGATACGCAGTATTTT. It encodes CASSEGGVSTDTQYF.

The rearrangement links TRBV27 to TRBJ2-3, with 12 bases lining up with TRBD2. Losses at the gene ends were 3 bases for V and 8 bases for J; bases not matched to a gene: 6. Germline loops: CDR1 MNHEY, CDR2 SMNVEV (reference sequence). The CDR3 contains 15 residues. The CDR3 sequence is CASSFLTSGGSTQYF. DNA for the CDR3: TGTGCCAGCAGTTTCTTGACTAGCGGGGGTTCTACGCAGTATTTT.

This clone was counted a few times. The chain joins TRBV5-1 to TRBJ2-1; 7 nucleotides agree with TRBD2. V shed 0 bases, J shed 3 bases, and the junction held 6 bases outside the gene matches. CDR3 length equals 16 residues. Germline V lookup: CDR1 SGHRS, CDR2 YFSETQ. The CDR3 nucleotides read TGCGCCAGCAGCTTGGTCGGGGGGAAGGACTACAATGAGCAGTTCTTC. Amino acids: CASSLVGGKDYNEQFF.

J is TRBJ2-5 and V is TRBV19; 11 nucleotides match TRBD2. There are 12 residues in the CDR3. Germline V CDR1 and CDR2: LNHDA, SQIVND (reference sequence). In DNA, the CDR3 is TGTGCGATAGCGGGGGGGCTAGAGACCCAGTACTTC. Encoded protein: CAIAGGLETQYF.

The J gene is TRBJ1-3, the V gene TRBV9; D not resolved. The CDR3 is 17 amino acids. The germline CDR1 and CDR2 sequences are SGDLS and YYNGEE. The V end lost 0 bases, the J end lost 0 bases, and 13 bases lay between the germline ends. CDR3 sequence (DNA): TGTGCCAGCAGCGTAGTGGGCCGATCGGGCTCTGGAAACACCATATATTTT. It yields the protein CASSVVGRSGSGNTIYF.

This clone has more than one count but fewer than ten. The chain couples TRBV29-1 to TRBJ1-1; D remains unclear. Germline loops: CDR1 SQVTM, CDR2 ANQGSEA. Trimming took off 0 bases at V and 1 base at J, with 6 bases between the two ends. This CDR3 is built from 13 residues. The CDR3 sequence is CSVEEWRNTEAFF. The CDR3 DNA reads as TGCAGCGTTGAAGAATGGAGGAACACTGAAGCTTTCTTT.

The chain couples TRBV4-3 to TRBJ2-1; the match to TRBD2 covers 11 bases. Germline V gene lookup returns CDR1 LGHNA and CDR2 YSLEER. The CDR3 totals 17 residues. V lost 2 bases to trimming and J lost 3 bases; unmatched junction nucleotides: 6. The CDR3 bases are TGCGCCAGCAGCCAAAACTTAGCGGGGGGGTTCTACAATGAGCAGTTCTTC. Translation gives CASSQNLAGGFYNEQFF.

This clone appeared a few times. V usage is TRBV12-5 and J usage is TRBJ2-3; D uncertain. CDR1 is LGHNT and CDR2 is FRNRAP in the germline V gene. This CDR3 has 15 residues. The germline V and J ends were trimmed by 5 bases and 4 bases, with 16 bases remaining between them. The CDR3 DNA reads as TGTGCTAGTGGTCCACCCCGAGTGGGGTCAGATACGCAGTATTTT. It yields the protein CASGPPRVGSDTQYF.

J is TRBJ1-2 and V is TRBV7-9; TRBD1 might be the D (5 bases). Germline loops: CDR1 SEHNR, CDR2 FQNEAQ (reference sequence). The CDR3 extends over 15 amino acids. Trimming removed 6 bases from V and 2 bases from J, with 16 bases in between. CDR3 in DNA: TGTGCCAGCAGTCCCGGGGCGGAGGGGAACTATGGCTACACCTTC. Translating gives CASSPGAEGNYGYTF.

V is TRBV7-3 and J is TRBJ2-5; no clear D gene. Trimming took off 2 bases at V and 5 bases at J, with 9 bases between the two ends. This CDR3 region has 13 residues. Germline CDR1 reads SGHTA; CDR2 reads FQGTGA. CDR3 sequence reads: CASSLVSTETQYF. CDR3 in DNA: TGTGCCAGCAGCTTAGTCAGCACGGAGACCCAGTACTTC. Full variable domain (outside the CDR3, taken from reference TRBV7-3 and TRBJ2-5): GAGVSQTPSNKVTEKGKYVELRCDPISGHTALYWYRQSLGQGPEFLIYFQGTGAADDSGLPNDRFFAVRPEGSVSTLKIQRTERGDSAVYLCASSLVSTETQYFGPGTRLLVL.

The genes are TRBV30 and TRBJ1-3; D is undetermined. From germline, CDR1 is GTSNPN and CDR2 SVGIG (reference sequence). The V end lost 3 bases, the J end lost 5 bases, and 2 bases lay between the germline ends. The CDR3 consists of 10 residues. For the CDR3, the DNA is TGTGCCTGGAGCCGAAACACCATATATTTT. This translates into CAWSRNTIYF. Complete variable domain (other parts from reference TRBV30 and TRBJ1-3): SQTIHQWPATLVQPVGSPLSLECTVEGTSNPNLYWYRQAAGRGLQLLFYSVGIGQISSEVPQNLSASRPQDRQFILSSKKLLLSDSGFYLCAWSRNTIYFGEGSWLTVV.

This clone has more than one count but fewer than ten. V usage is TRBV7-8 and J usage is TRBJ2-3, with 8 positions matching TRBD2. Germline trimming cut 3 bases from V and 6 bases from J; bases unmatched to any gene: 23. Germline V gives CDR1 SGHVS, CDR2 FQNEAQ. CDR3 length equals 20 residues. The CDR3 protein is CASSFSLGSASGLGGDTQYF. The CDR3 region has the DNA TGTGCCAGCAGCTTTAGTCTGGGTTCGGCTAGCGGGCTGGGGGGGGATACGCAGTATTTT. Full variable domain (outside the CDR3, taken from reference TRBV7-8 and TRBJ2-3): GAGVSQSPRYKVAKRGQDVALRCDPISGHVSLFWYQQALGQGPEFLTYFQNEAQLDKSGLPSDRFFAERPEGSVSTLKIQRTQQEDSAVYLCASSFSLGSASGLGGDTQYFGPGTRLTVL.

The gene calls are TRBV6-1 and TRBJ2-5; D is possibly TRBD2 (5 bases). Germline assignment: CDR1 MNHNS and CDR2 SASEGT. There are 15 residues in the CDR3. V was shortened by 6 bases and J by 5 bases, with 19 bases between the two germline ends. This CDR3 is CASSDGLRSLETQYF. The CDR3 coding sequence is TGTGCCAGCAGCGACGGACTCCGATCCTTGGAGACCCAGTACTTC.

Only a few counts were recorded for this clone. This rearrangement joins TRBV14 to TRBJ1-1; D remains unclear. In germline, CDR1 is SGHDN, CDR2 FVKESK. CDR3 length: 13 amino acids. The ends were cut back, 0 bases at V and 7 bases at J, with 9 bases in the middle. The CDR3 nucleotides read TGTGCCAGCAGCCAAGATATTTCAGGTGAAGCTTTCTTT. It translates to CASSQDISGEAFF.

This rearrangement joins TRBV19 to TRBJ1-1; possibly TRBD1 for D (6 bases). CDR1 is LNHDA, CDR2 SQIVND, per germline (reference sequence). The CDR3 covers 14 residues. The ends were cut back, 11 bases at V and 2 bases at J, with 18 bases in the middle. The DNA of the CDR3 is TGTGCCTCGAACGGGGGCTACCCCAACACTGAAGCTTTCTTT. As protein: CASNGGYPNTEAFF.

The rearrangement links TRBV12-5 to TRBJ2-3; D may match TRBD1 or TRBD2 (5 bases each). Germline CDR1 reads LGHNT; CDR2 reads FRNRAP. Trimming took 4 bases from V and 2 from J, leaving 13 bases between them. The CDR3 has 15 amino acids. The DNA of the CDR3 is TGTGCTAGTGGTTCCGGGACGGCTTACACAGATACGCAGTATTTT. Protein sequence: CASGSGTAYTDTQYF.

This rearrangement joins TRBV5-1 to TRBJ1-4, with a weak D call TRBD1 (5 bases). Germline assignment: CDR1 SGHRS and CDR2 YFSETQ. The CDR3 loop spans 15 amino acids. The V gene lost 4 bases and the J gene lost 0 bases, with 10 bases spanning the gap. The chain's CDR3 is CASSGAGATNEKLFF. Here the CDR3 DNA reads TGCGCCAGCAGCGGGGCCGGCGCAACTAATGAAAAACTGTTTTTT.